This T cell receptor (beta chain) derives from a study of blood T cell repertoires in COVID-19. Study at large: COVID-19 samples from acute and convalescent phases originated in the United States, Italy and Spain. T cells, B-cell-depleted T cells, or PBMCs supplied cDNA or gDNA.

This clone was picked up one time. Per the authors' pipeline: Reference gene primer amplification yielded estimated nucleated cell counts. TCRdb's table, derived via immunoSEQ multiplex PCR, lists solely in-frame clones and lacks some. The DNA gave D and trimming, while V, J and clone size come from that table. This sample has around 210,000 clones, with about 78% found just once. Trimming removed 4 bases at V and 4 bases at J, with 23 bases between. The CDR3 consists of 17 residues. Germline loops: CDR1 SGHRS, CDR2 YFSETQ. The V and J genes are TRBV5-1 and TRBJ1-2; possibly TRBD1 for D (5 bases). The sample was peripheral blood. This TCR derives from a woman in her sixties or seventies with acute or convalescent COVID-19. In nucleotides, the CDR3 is TGCGCCAGCAGCGCCCAGGAGAGGGCCCCGGGGGGCTATGGCTACACCTTC. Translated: CASSAQERAPGGYGYTF. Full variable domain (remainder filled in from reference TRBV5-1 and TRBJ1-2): KAGVTQTPRYLIKTRGQQVTLSCSPISGHRSVSWYQQTPGQGLQFLFEYFSETQRNKGNFPGRFSGRQFSNSRSEMNVSTLELGDSALYLCASSAQERAPGGYGYTFGSGTRLTVV.